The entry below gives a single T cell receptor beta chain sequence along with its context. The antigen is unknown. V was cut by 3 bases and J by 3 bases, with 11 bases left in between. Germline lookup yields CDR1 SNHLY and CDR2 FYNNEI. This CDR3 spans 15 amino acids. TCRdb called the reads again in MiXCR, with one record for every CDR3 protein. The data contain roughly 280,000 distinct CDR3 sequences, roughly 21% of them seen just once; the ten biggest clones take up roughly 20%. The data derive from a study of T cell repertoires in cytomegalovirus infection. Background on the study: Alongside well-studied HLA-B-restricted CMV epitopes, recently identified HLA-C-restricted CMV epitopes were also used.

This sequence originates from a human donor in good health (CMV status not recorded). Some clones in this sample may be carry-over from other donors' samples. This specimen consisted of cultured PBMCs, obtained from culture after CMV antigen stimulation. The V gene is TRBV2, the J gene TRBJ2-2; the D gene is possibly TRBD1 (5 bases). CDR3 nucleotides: TGTGCCAGCAGTGACGTGCTAGGGGACACCGGGGAGCTGTTTTTT. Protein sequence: CASSDVLGDTGELFF.